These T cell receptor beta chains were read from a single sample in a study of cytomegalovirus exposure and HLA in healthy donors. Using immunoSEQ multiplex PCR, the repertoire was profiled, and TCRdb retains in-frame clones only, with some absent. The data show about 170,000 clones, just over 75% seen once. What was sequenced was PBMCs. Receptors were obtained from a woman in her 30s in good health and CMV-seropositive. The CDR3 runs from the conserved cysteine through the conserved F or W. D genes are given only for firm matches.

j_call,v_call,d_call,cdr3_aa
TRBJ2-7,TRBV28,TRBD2,CASSPSGRTSYEQYF
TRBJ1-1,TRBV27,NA,CASSLVRNTEAFF
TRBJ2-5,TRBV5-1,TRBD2,CASSLDGRVGETQYF
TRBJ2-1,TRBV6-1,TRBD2,CASNFLAGSYNEQFF
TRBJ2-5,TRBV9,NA,CASSVDGSGWGETQYF
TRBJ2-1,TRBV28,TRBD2,CASRTGTSGTYNEQFF
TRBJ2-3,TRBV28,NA,CASSLVAASMGDTQYF
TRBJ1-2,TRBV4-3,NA,CASSQDRAGGYTF
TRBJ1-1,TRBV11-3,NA,CASSSWGGRDTEAFF
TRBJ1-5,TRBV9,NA,CASSPREGRIGDQPQHF
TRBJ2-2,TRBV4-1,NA,CASSPGGPTGELFF
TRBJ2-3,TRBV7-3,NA,CASSLQGEADTQYF
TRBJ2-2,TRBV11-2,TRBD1,CASSSSQGVGTGELFF
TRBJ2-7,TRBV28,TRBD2,CASSLTTSASYEQYF
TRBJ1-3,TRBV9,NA,CASSDPVRAGVRSGNTIYF
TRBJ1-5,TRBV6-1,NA,CASRGLQPQHF
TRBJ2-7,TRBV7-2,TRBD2,CASSLAFSGGAYEQYF
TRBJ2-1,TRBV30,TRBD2,CAFVGGSSYNEQFF
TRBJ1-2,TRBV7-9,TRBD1,CASSLPKGQGNGYTF
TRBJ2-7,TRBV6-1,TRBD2,CASSEVTSASYEQYF
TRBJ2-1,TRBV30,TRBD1,CAWSHQGGRGSSEQFF
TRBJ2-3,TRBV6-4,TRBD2,CASSDSAREGTDTQYF
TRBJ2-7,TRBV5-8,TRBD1,CATRTGFNYEQYF
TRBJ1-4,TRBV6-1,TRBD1,CATLDRGANEKLFF
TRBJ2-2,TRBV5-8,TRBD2,CASSFGGSDRTGELFF
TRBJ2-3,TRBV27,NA,CASSRGRGGTDTQYF
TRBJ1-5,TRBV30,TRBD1,CAWSVPGTGLQPQHF
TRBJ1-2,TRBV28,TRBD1,CASSLSIERGRFGYTF
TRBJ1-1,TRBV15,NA,CATSRDQGLNTEAFF
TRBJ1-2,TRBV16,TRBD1,CASSPTGYGYTF
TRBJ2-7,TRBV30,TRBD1,CARDRGGEQYF
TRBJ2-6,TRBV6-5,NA,CASSYSGRGANVLTF
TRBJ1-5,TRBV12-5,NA,CASVREAGYQPQHF
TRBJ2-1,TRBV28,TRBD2,CASSLGTSRLGNEQFF
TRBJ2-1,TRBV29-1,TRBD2,CSVVGLAGAGEQFF
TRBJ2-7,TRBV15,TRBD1,CATSQGASAYEQYF
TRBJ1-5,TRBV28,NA,CASSLGQVGGQPQHF
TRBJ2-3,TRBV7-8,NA,CASSLIGGGTDTQYF
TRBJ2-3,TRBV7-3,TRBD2,CASKTAISGSRGDTQYF
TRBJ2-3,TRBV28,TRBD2,CASSLRGRAPDTQYF
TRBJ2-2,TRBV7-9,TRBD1,CASSSSGTDGELFF
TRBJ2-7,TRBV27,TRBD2,CASSLQVAGGLTYEQYF
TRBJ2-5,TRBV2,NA,CASAAEAGAETQYF
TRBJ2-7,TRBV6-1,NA,CATSAGTHYEQYF
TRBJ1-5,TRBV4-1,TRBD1,CASSQNTGGRQPQHF
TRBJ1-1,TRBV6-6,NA,CASSTGGTEAFF
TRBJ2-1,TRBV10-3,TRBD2,CAITDPGGASGNNEQFF
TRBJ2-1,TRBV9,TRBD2,CASRVGGFNEQFF
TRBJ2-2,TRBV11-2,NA,CASSISGNTGELFF
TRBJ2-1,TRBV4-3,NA,CASSQDQGALGEQFF
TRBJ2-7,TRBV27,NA,CASRSMSYEQYF
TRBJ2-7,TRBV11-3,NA,CATSSRGSRAF
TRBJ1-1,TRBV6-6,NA,CAITDSYTEAFF